The 21 T cell receptor beta chains reported below all come from one sample, sequenced in a study of control samples from healthy donors and cancer patients. Assay used: immunoSEQ multiplex PCR; TCRdb lists only in-frame clones, some missing. Among fewer than 95,000 clones listed, 85% to 90% were seen once. Sequenced material: blood. The receptors shown here come from a woman in her 50s in good health.

In its sample, this clone was seen once. A read error may produce the germline difference seen at one junction end. The chain links TRBV6-5 to TRBJ1-5; a weak D match, TRBD1 (6 bases). CDR1 MNHEY and CDR2 SVGAGI come from the germline V gene. CDR3 length: 15 amino acids. CDR3 amino acids: CASRRTAYSDQPQHF. The CDR3 DNA follows: TGTGCCAGCAGGAGGACAGCTTATAGCGATCAGCCCCAGCATTTT.

In the case of this clone: This sample includes further DNA sequences coding for the same CDR3. The chain links TRBV18 to TRBJ2-2, with D tentatively TRBD1 (6 bases). Trimming shortened V by 3 bases and J by 1 base, and 6 bases separated the two germline ends. The CDR3 contains 14 residues. The germline CDR1 and CDR2 sequences are KGHSH and LQKENI. This CDR3 reads CASSPGQNTGELFF. For the CDR3, the DNA is TGTGCCAGCTCACCGGGACAGAACACCGGGGAGCTGTTTTTT.

This clone has just a few counts. The CDR3 is CASSLNSGTGRGYTF. The CDR3 region has the DNA TGTGCCAGCAGCTTAAATAGCGGGACAGGTCGAGGCTACACCTTC. The chain uses TRBV11-1 and TRBJ1-2, with 8 nucleotides matching TRBD1. Germline V gives CDR1 SGHAT, CDR2 FQDESV (reference sequence). This CDR3 is 15 amino acids long. V was clipped by 2 bases and J by 8 bases; unmatched bases: 10.

The chain carries TRBV7-9 and TRBJ1-1, with 7 bases aligning to TRBD1. J lost 1 base, V lost 7 bases, and 0 bases had no gene match. The CDR3 extends over 12 amino acids. CDR1 and CDR2 from the germline V gene are SEHNR and FQNEAQ (reference sequence). DNA for the CDR3: TGTGCCAGCAACAGGGGGAACACTGAAGCTTTCTTT. Residues: CASNRGNTEAFF.

V is TRBV19 and J is TRBJ2-5; D perhaps matches TRBD1 (5 bases). The CDR3 is made up of 12 amino acids. Trimming cost V 6 bases and J 6 bases, with 11 bases left between them. Germline V gives CDR1 LNHDA, CDR2 SQIVND (reference sequence). CDR3 DNA: TGTGCCAGTAGGGGGATGGGGCAGACCCAGTACTTC. The encoded protein is CASRGMGQTQYF.

The chain joins TRBV5-1 to TRBJ2-5, with D unclear. Germline CDR1 and CDR2: SGHRS and YFSETQ. Between the trimmed V and J ends, which lost 4 bases and 5 bases, there was a span of 18 bases. This CDR3 comprises 15 residues. The DNA of the CDR3 is TGCGCCAGCAGCCCCCGCGGAGCTGGGGTCGAGACCCAGTACTTC. Translation: CASSPRGAGVETQYF.

This chain links TRBV7-9 with TRBJ2-5; TRBD2 aligns across 8 bases. Germline V gives CDR1 SEHNR, CDR2 FQNEAQ (reference sequence). V was pared by 8 bases and J by 1 base, with 3 bases of the junction left unmatched. The CDR3 loop spans 13 amino acids. Here the CDR3 DNA reads TGTGCCAGCTCCGGGGGGGTCCAAGAGACCCAGTACTTC. Translation: CASSGGVQETQYF.

The V gene is TRBV28, the J gene TRBJ1-1; weak D call: TRBD1 (5 bases). V lost 6 bases and J lost 1, with 12 bases in between. Per the germline V gene, CDR1 is MDHEN and CDR2 is SYDVKM. The CDR3 is made up of 14 amino acids. The CDR3 spells CASSRRGPNTEAFF. The DNA for the CDR3 is TGTGCCAGCAGCCGGAGGGGCCCGAACACTGAAGCTTTCTTT.

This sequence joins TRBV28 and TRBJ1-3; D is ambiguous. Germline loops: CDR1 MDHEN, CDR2 SYDVKM. V lost 5 bases and J lost 3, with 11 bases in between. The CDR3 has 14 residues. The CDR3 region is CASSRGLHGNTIYF. For the CDR3, the DNA is TGTGCCAGCAGTAGAGGACTCCATGGAAACACCATATATTTT.

The CDR3 region is CASSYGTIPELFF. In DNA form, the CDR3 reads TGTGCCAGCAGTTACGGGACGATTCCGGAGCTGTTTTTT. This chain uses TRBV6-2 or TRBV6-3 with TRBJ2-2; D could derive from TRBD1 or TRBD2 (5 bases each). Germline CDR1 is MNHEY and CDR2 is SVGEGT. V was clipped by 2 bases and J by 10 bases, with 11 bases between them. The CDR3 is 13 amino acids.

The count of this clone is one. The CDR3 region is CASSRAGGTEAFF. The DNA of the CDR3 is TGTGCCAGCAGTAGGGCCGGAGGCACTGAAGCTTTCTTT. This chain links TRBV12-3 or TRBV12-4 with TRBJ1-1; no definite D call. The CDR3 is 13 residues long. V lost 5 bases to trimming and J lost 4 bases, with 11 bases between them.

The V and J genes are TRBV28 and TRBJ1-2; D gene uncertain. The CDR3 spans 15 residues. Trimming took off 1 base at V and 3 bases at J, with 12 bases between the two ends. Germline V lookup: CDR1 MDHEN, CDR2 SYDVKM. CDR3 residues: CASSLFPRQDYGYTF. In DNA, the CDR3 is TGTGCCAGCAGTTTATTCCCCCGGCAGGACTATGGCTACACCTTC.

V gene TRBV5-8 combines with J gene TRBJ2-3; 8 nucleotides match TRBD2. The V gene end was trimmed by 5 bases and the J gene end by 0 bases; junction bases not matched to a gene: 5. The CDR3 covers 15 residues. The germline V gene encodes CDR1 SGHTS and CDR2 YDEGEE. The CDR3 loop is CASSYSGASTDTQYF. For the CDR3, the DNA is TGTGCCAGCAGTTATAGCGGGGCTAGCACAGATACGCAGTATTTT.

This chain joins TRBV4-2 and TRBJ1-4; D is ambiguous. Germline lookup yields CDR1 LGHNA and CDR2 YNFKEQ. This CDR3 is 16 amino acids long. Deletions cut 1 base from V and 6 bases from J, with 15 bases between. The CDR3 DNA follows: TGTGCCAGCAGCCAAGCATTCGGGGTAGGCGATGAAAAACTGTTTTTT. Amino acids: CASSQAFGVGDEKLFF.

This clone came up a few times. The chain recombines TRBV25-1 with TRBJ2-7, with a tentative D call TRBD2 (7 bases). The germline V gene has CDR1 MGHDK and CDR2 SYGVNS. Trimming removed 5 bases from V and 0 bases from J, with 17 bases in between. The CDR3 sequence is 16 residues long. Written as DNA, the CDR3 is TGTGCCAGCAGTCCAACCGGCGGGGGCCGCTCCTACGAGCAGTACTTC. The encoded protein is CASSPTGGGRSYEQYF.

The V and J genes are TRBV11-1 and TRBJ2-2; weak D call: TRBD1 (6 bases). The V gene lost 1 base and the J gene lost 5 bases, with 11 bases spanning the gap. The CDR3 length is 15 residues. The germline CDR1 and CDR2 sequences are SGHAT and FQDESV (reference sequence). CDR3 DNA sequence: TGTGCCAGCAGCTTAGAGATAGGGGGTACCGGGGAGCTGTTTTTT. Translation gives CASSLEIGGTGELFF.

This chain links TRBV11-1 with TRBJ2-7, with TRBD1 as a possible D gene (6 bases). CDR1 SGHAT and CDR2 FQDESV come from the germline V gene (reference sequence). V was trimmed by 6 bases and J by 2 bases, leaving 17 bases between them. CDR3 length: 15 amino acids. The CDR3 here is CASSIRDTSAYEQYF. DNA of the CDR3: TGTGCCAGCAGTATCCGGGACACCTCAGCCTACGAGCAGTACTTC.

The V gene is TRBV11-2, the J gene TRBJ2-1, with D possibly being TRBD1 or TRBD2 (5 bases each). The germline gives CDR1 SGHAT, CDR2 FQNNGV. The V gene lost 3 bases and the J gene lost 3 bases, with 21 bases spanning the gap. The CDR3 contains 18 residues. The CDR3 nucleotides read TGTGCCAGCAGCTTGATACGGGACGCTCTGGGGATCTACAATGAGCAGTTCTTC. Protein product: CASSLIRDALGIYNEQFF. Full variable domain (rest looked up from reference TRBV11-2 and TRBJ2-1): EAGVAQSPRYKIIEKRQSVAFWCNPISGHATLYWYQQILGQGPKLLIQFQNNGVVDDSQLPKDRFSAERLKGVDSTLKIQPAKLEDSAVYLCASSLIRDALGIYNEQFFGPGTRLTVL.

The chain carries TRBV5-5 and TRBJ1-1; TRBD1 is a possible D gene (5 bases). Trimming left V 4 bases short and J 3 bases short, with 13 bases between. Germline lookup yields CDR1 SGHKS and CDR2 YYEKEE (reference sequence). This CDR3 spans 14 amino acids. The CDR3 loop reads CASSRGDSYTEAFF. CDR3 DNA sequence: TGTGCCAGCAGCAGGGGCGACAGTTACACTGAAGCTTTCTTT.

J is TRBJ2-7 and V is TRBV19; 14 bases fit TRBD2. This CDR3 is built from 15 residues. In germline, CDR1 is LNHDA, CDR2 SQIVND (reference sequence). V lost 4 bases to trimming and J lost 2 bases; unmatched junction nucleotides: 1. The DNA for the CDR3 is TGTGCCAGTAGTAAGGGACTAGCGGGAGCCTACGAGCAGTACTTC. Translation gives CASSKGLAGAYEQYF.

This clone has just one count. The rearrangement links TRBV6-5 to TRBJ1-1; the D gene is possibly TRBD1 (5 bases). V was clipped by 7 bases and J by 4 bases, with 16 bases between them. This CDR3 is 14 amino acids long. CDR1 MNHEY and CDR2 SVGAGI come from the germline V gene. CDR3 DNA sequence: TGTGCCAGCACCCATCCCGGGGCGCGCACTGAAGCTTTCTTT. It is translated as CASTHPGARTEAFF.